This TCR beta chain was retrieved from a study of T cells in Graves' hyperthyroidism and ophthalmopathy. V was trimmed by 2 bases and J by 8 bases, leaving 18 bases between them. The CDR3 runs to 15 residues. Germline V lookup: CDR1 KGHSH, CDR2 LQKENI. This clonotype was seen ten or more times. An approximately 9.4 ml volume of fresh peripheral blood provided the PBMCs. Researchers amplified the TCR beta CDR3 regions from RNA transcripts. Carried out on the TCR CDR3, a first-round RT-PCR used the HTBI primer set. TCRdb passed the multiplex PCR reads through MiXCR, listing each CDR3 protein once. The sample consists of about half a million distinct CDR3 sequences, about 16% of them appearing once.

This receptor was obtained from a woman between 25 and 40 years old with Graves' ophthalmopathy. The rearrangement joins TRBV18 to TRBJ1-2, with D possibly TRBD1 on 5 matching bases. The sample consisted of blood. CDR3 amino acids: CASSPSPWGEEGYTF. The DNA for the CDR3 is TGTGCCAGCTCACCATCCCCCTGGGGGGAGGAAGGCTACACCTTC.